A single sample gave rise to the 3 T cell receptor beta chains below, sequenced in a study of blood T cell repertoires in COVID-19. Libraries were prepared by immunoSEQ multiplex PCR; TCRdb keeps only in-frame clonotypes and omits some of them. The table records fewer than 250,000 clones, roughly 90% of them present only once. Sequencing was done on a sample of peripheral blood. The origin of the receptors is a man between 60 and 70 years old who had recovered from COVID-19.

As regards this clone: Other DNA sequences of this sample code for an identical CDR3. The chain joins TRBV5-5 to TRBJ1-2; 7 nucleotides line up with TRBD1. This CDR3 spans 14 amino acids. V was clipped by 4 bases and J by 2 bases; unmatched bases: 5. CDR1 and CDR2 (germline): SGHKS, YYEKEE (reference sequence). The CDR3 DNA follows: TGTGCCAGCAGCCGGGACAGAGGGAACTATGGCTACACCTTC. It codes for CASSRDRGNYGYTF.

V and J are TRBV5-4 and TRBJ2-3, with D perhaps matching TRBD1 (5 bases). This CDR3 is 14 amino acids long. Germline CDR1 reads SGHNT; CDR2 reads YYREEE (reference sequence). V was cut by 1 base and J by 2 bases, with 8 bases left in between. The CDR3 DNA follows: TGTGCCAGCAGCTTGCAGGGCCCCACAGATACGCAGTATTTT. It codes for CASSLQGPTDTQYF.

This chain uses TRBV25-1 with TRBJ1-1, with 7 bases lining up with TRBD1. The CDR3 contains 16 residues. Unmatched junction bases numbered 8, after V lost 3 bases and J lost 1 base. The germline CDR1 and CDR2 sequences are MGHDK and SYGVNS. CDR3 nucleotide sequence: TGTGCCAGCAGTGAGCTGAAGACAGGGTCGAACACTGAAGCTTTCTTT. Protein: CASSELKTGSNTEAFF.